This T cell receptor (beta chain) emerged from a study of cytomegalovirus exposure and HLA in healthy donors. Findings and caveats of the study: Analysis was performed later, and it showed HLA-associated TCR beta chains to be more clonally expanded than equally common others. The study listed under 200 cytomegalovirus-associated TCR beta chains. A later analysis found common viral pathogens apparently linked to several of the most significant clusters. Rarity marked most TCR sequences, yet some public TCRs occurred in many donors.

PCR was performed using 60 Vbeta and 13 Jbeta primers. TCRdb's table, derived via immunoSEQ multiplex PCR, lists solely in-frame clones and lacks some. This repertoire includes some 180,000 clones. About this clone itself: Its cognate antigen is unknown.

With 0 bases clipped from V and 5 bases from J, the junction kept 10 bases outside the gene matches. This CDR3 is built from 19 residues. Germline V gene lookup returns CDR1 WNHNN and CDR2 SYGVQD (reference sequence). Sequencing was performed on PBMCs. This chain links TRBV10-1 with TRBJ2-1, with TRBD2 matching 13 bases. The TCR comes from a young man in good health and CMV-seronegative. The CDR3 here is CASSESISEGTSGNNEQFF. The CDR3 DNA follows: TGCGCCAGCAGTGAGTCGATTTCAGAAGGGACTAGCGGGAACAATGAGCAGTTCTTC.